This is a list of T cell receptor beta chains from one sample in a study of T cells in Graves' hyperthyroidism and ophthalmopathy. TCRdb processed the multiplex PCR reads anew with MiXCR; each CDR3 protein has one entry. Among about 570,000 distinct CDR3 sequences listed, roughly 46% were seen once. Sequencing was done on a sample of peripheral blood or thyroid tissue (not recorded which). The source is an adult woman with Graves' disease, either hyperthyroidism or ophthalmopathy (not recorded which). Each CDR3 is given with its conserved first and last residue. Each record gives: V gene, CDR3 length, J gene, D gene, clone size, CDR3 protein, CDR3 DNA. The D gene is left open where the match is weak. Only part of the rows carry a size: once, few, many, or a class if the clone is expanded.

TRBV10-3	14	TRBJ2-1	-	few	CAISEFGPNNEQFF	TGTGCCATCAGTGAATTCGGGCCTAACAATGAGCAGTTCTTC
TRBV2	15	TRBJ2-7	-	-	CASRKGGQGLYEQYF	TGTGCCAGCAGGAAGGGTGGGCAGGGACTCTACGAGCAGTACTTC
TRBV7-3	18	TRBJ2-5	-	few	CASSLKGVSGLGGETQYF	TGTGCCAGCAGTCTAAAGGGAGTGTCCGGGCTTGGGGGAGAGACCCAGTACTTC
TRBV24-1	15	TRBJ2-2	-	-	CATSDSLGNTGELFF	TGTGCCACCAGTGATTCCCTGGGGAACACCGGGGAGCTGTTTTTT
TRBV20-1	14	TRBJ2-7	-	many	CSAPRGPHDYEQYF	TGCAGTGCGCCACGGGGTCCCCACGACTACGAGCAGTACTTC
TRBV4-1	11	TRBJ1-1	-	few	CASSPATGAFF	TGCGCCAGCAGCCCGGCGACTGGAGCTTTCTTT
TRBV20-1	16	TRBJ1-1	TRBD1	-	CSAITGGGLGNTEAFF	TGCAGTGCCATAACAGGGGGCGGATTAGGGAACACTGAAGCTTTCTTT
TRBV27	15	TRBJ1-6	-	-	CASSFLPNGNSPLHF	TGTGCCAGCAGTTTCCTCCCCAATGGCAATTCACCCCTCCACTTT
TRBV19	15	TRBJ2-6	-	many	CASRQPSSGANVLTF	TGTGCCAGTAGACAGCCAAGCTCTGGGGCCAACGTCCTGACTTTC
TRBV4-2	14	TRBJ1-2	-	-	CASSQAGFDYGYTF	TGTGCCAGCAGCCAAGCGGGGTTCGACTATGGCTACACCTTC
TRBV20-1	11	TRBJ1-2	-	many	CSADHLYGYTF	TGCAGTGCTGACCACCTCTATGGCTACACCTTC
TRBV2	13	TRBJ1-6	TRBD1	-	CASSGQGDQPLHF	TGTGCCAGCAGTGGACAGGGAGATCAGCCCCTCCACTTT
TRBV5-1	15	TRBJ1-3	-	many	CASSLGGGSGNTIYF	TGCGCCAGCAGCTTGGGCGGGGGCTCTGGAAACACCATATATTTT
TRBV10-3	13	TRBJ1-1	-	once	CAIRSEGGTEAFF	TGTGCCATCAGATCGGAGGGAGGCACTGAAGCTTTCTTT
TRBV7-9	13	TRBJ1-5	-	many	CASSPAVGQPQHF	TGTGCCAGCAGCCCCGCGGTAGGTCAGCCCCAGCATTTT
TRBV10-3	15	TRBJ1-5	TRBD1	-	CASRTTGTGNQPQHF	TGTGCCAGCAGGACCACAGGGACAGGCAATCAGCCCCAGCATTTT
TRBV6-5	15	TRBJ2-7	TRBD1	-	CASSWRMTGNYEQYF	TGTGCCAGCAGTTGGAGAATGACAGGGAACTACGAGCAGTACTTC
TRBV29-1	13	TRBJ2-7	TRBD2	-	CSQAIGLAYEQYF	TGCAGCCAAGCGATCGGACTAGCCTACGAGCAGTACTTC
TRBV11-2	15	TRBJ1-6	-	many	CASSVAGAIGSPLHF	TGTGCCAGCAGCGTCGCGGGGGCTATCGGTTCACCCCTCCACTTT
TRBV10-2	16	TRBJ1-6	-	few	CASSDGVGFRNSPLHF	TGCGCCAGCAGTGACGGTGTGGGATTTCGTAATTCACCCCTCCACTTT
TRBV12-3/TRBV12-4	14	TRBJ2-2	-	-	CASRGPPQSGELFF	TGTGCCAGCAGGGGTCCCCCCCAGTCCGGGGAGCTGTTTTTT
TRBV7-6	14	TRBJ2-7	-	many	CASSLAGGVYEQYF	TGTGCCAGCAGCTTAGCGGGCGGGGTCTACGAGCAGTACTTC
TRBV10-2	16	TRBJ2-2	-	-	CASRVQGPGNTGELFF	TGCGCCAGCAGGGTACAGGGCCCGGGAAACACCGGGGAGCTGTTTTTT
TRBV6-5	16	TRBJ2-5	TRBD2	many	CASSKRGTSGQETQYF	TGTGCCAGCAGTAAGCGAGGGACTAGCGGCCAAGAGACCCAGTACTTC
TRBV7-2	12	TRBJ2-3	TRBD2	-	CASSYLAGTQYF	TGTGCCAGCAGCTATTTAGCGGGTACGCAGTATTTT
TRBV19	16	TRBJ1-4	-	many	CASSIVGSGPNEKLFF	TGTGCCAGTAGTATCGTCGGATCGGGTCCGAATGAAAAACTGTTTTTT
TRBV4-2	14	TRBJ2-7	TRBD1	many	CASSQEGQVYEQYF	TGTGCCAGCAGCCAAGAGGGACAGGTATACGAGCAGTACTTC
TRBV12-3/TRBV12-4	14	TRBJ2-5	TRBD1	-	CASSFRQGDQPQYF	TGTGCCAGCAGTTTCAGACAGGGGGATCAGCCCCAGTACTTC
TRBV7-8	15	TRBJ2-3	-	-	CASSSLEGSTDTQYF	TGTGCCAGCAGCTCCCTGGAGGGAAGCACAGATACGCAGTATTTT
TRBV10-3	15	TRBJ1-5	-	few	CASSPEGTGNQPQHF	TGTGCCAGCAGCCCCGAGGGCACCGGCAATCAGCCCCAGCATTTT
TRBV14	16	TRBJ2-2	-	-	CASSQGQLLTPGSCFF	-
TRBV9	15	TRBJ1-6	-	-	CASSVAQGGNSPLHF	TGTGCCAGCAGTGTAGCCCAGGGAGGCAATTCACCCCTCCACTTT
TRBV29-1	12	TRBJ2-5	-	-	CSATNSKETQYF	TGCAGCGCCACCAACTCAAAAGAGACCCAGTACTTC
TRBV5-1	15	TRBJ1-4	-	once	CASSLTGSVNEKLFF	TGCGCCAGCAGCTTGACAGGGTCAGTGAATGAAAAACTGTTTTTT
TRBV7-3	14	TRBJ2-7	-	-	CASSLKGDSYEQYF	TGTGCCAGCAGCTTAAAGGGCGACTCCTACGAGCAGTACTTC
TRBV7-3	15	TRBJ2-3	-	-	CASSWDGSLTDTQYF	TGTGCCAGCAGCTGGGACGGCAGCCTAACCGATACGCAGTATTTT
TRBV7-2	15	TRBJ2-7	TRBD1	-	CASRPGRDRVYEQYF	TGTGCCAGCAGGCCTGGCCGGGACAGGGTCTACGAGCAGTACTTC
TRBV5-6	15	TRBJ2-5	-	-	CASIPSVGGIETQYF	TGTGCCAGCATCCCCTCCGTTGGGGGAATAGAGACCCAGTACTTC
TRBV7-9	15	TRBJ2-5	-	-	CASTPDGRVGETQYF	TGTGCCAGCACTCCCGATGGACGAGTGGGAGAGACCCAGTACTTC
TRBV7-3	18	TRBJ2-5	TRBD1	-	CASSVTRNRGLFTETQYF	TGTGCCAGCAGCGTTACACGCAACAGGGGCCTGTTTACAGAGACCCAGTACTTC
TRBV19	13	TRBJ1-5	-	few	CASNLGGYQPQHF	TGTGCCAGTAATCTTGGGGGGTATCAGCCCCAGCATTTT
TRBV9	14	TRBJ1-1	TRBD1	-	CASSASSGTGSAFF	TGTGCCAGCAGCGCCTCTAGCGGGACAGGCTCCGCTTTCTTT
TRBV28	16	TRBJ1-1	-	-	CASSSVLSFRGTEAFF	TGTGCCAGCAGTTCGGTCTTGAGCTTTCGGGGCACTGAAGCTTTCTTT
TRBV7-2	13	TRBJ2-5	-	-	CASSQALEETQYF	TGTGCCAGCTCACAGGCGTTGGAAGAGACCCAGTACTTC
TRBV29-1	12	TRBJ2-5	-	-	CSVEGDERPQYF	TGCAGCGTTGAGGGGGACGAACGACCCCAGTACTTC
TRBV14	16	TRBJ1-6	-	-	CASSQAGRGVSSPLHF	TGTGCCAGCAGCCAAGCGGGGAGGGGGGTCTCTTCACCCCTCCACTTT
TRBV19	8	TRBJ1-1	-	many	CASLDTLF	TGTGCCAGCCTAGACACCCTTTTT
TRBV7-9	13	TRBJ1-2	-	many	CASSFPSGYGYTF	TGTGCCAGCAGCTTTCCGAGCGGCTATGGCTACACCTTC
TRBV10-3	12	TRBJ2-3	-	-	CAISYRDELQYF	TGTGCCATCAGTTACCGGGACGAGCTGCAGTATTTT
TRBV20-1	14	TRBJ1-4	-	-	CSARPGTTNEKLFF	TGCAGTGCTAGACCCGGGACAACTAATGAAAAACTGTTTTTT
TRBV7-3	13	TRBJ2-7	TRBD1	many	CASSADRGLEQYF	TGTGCCAGCAGCGCCGACAGGGGTCTCGAGCAGTACTTC
TRBV15	14	TRBJ1-2	-	-	CATSSLGQGFGYTF	TGTGCCACCAGCAGCTTGGGGCAGGGCTTTGGCTACACCTTC
TRBV10-3	14	TRBJ2-7	-	-	CAISALRGINEQYF	TGTGCCATCAGTGCTTTGAGGGGCATCAACGAGCAGTACTTC
TRBV20-1	12	TRBJ1-1	TRBD1	-	CSARDRYTEAFF	TGCAGTGCAAGGGACAGGTACACTGAAGCTTTCTTT